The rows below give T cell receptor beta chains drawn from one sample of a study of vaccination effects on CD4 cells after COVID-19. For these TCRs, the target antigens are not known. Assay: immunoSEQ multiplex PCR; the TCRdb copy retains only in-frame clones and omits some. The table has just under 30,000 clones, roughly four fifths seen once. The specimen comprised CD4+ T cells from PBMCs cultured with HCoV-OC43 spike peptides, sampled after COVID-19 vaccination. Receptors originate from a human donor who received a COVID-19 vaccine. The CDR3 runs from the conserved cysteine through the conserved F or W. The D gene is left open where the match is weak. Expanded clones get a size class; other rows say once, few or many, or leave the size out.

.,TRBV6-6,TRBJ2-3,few,CASSFRGAVLDTQYF,TGTGCCAGCAGTTTCCGCGGGGCCGTTTTAGATACGCAGTATTTT
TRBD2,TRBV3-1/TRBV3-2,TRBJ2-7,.,CASSPSGGAWEQYF,TGTGCCAGCAGCCCTAGCGGGGGGGCCTGGGAGCAGTACTTC
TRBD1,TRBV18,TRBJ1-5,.,CASSRDRVQPQHF,TGTGCCAGCTCACGGGACAGGGTCCAGCCCCAGCATTTT
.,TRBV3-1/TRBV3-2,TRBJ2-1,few,CASSQVMSSYNEQFF,TGTGCCAGCAGCCAAGTTATGAGCTCCTACAATGAGCAGTTCTTC
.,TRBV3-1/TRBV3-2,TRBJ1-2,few,CASSQVGFNSYGYTF,TGTGCCAGCAGCCAAGTAGGTTTCAACTCCTATGGCTACACCTTC
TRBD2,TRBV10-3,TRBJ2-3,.,CAISGPPGVSGGIDTQYF,TGTGCCATCAGTGGTCCCCCCGGGGTTAGCGGGGGTATAGATACGCAGTATTTT
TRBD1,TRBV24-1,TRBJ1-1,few,CATSNRGNTEAFF,TGTGCCACCAGTAACAGGGGGAACACTGAAGCTTTCTTT
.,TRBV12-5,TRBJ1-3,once,CASGLPETQIRNTIYF,TGTGCTAGTGGTTTGCCCGAAACACAAATCAGGAACACCATATATTTT
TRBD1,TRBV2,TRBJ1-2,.,CASSGTGGGYGYTF,TGTGCCAGCAGCGGGACAGGGGGCGGATATGGCTACACCTTC
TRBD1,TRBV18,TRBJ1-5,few,CASSPGQGPNQPQHF,TGTGCCAGCTCACCGGGACAGGGACCAAATCAGCCCCAGCATTTT
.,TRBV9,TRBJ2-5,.,CASSVTTPGTQYF,TGTGCCAGCAGCGTAACTACTCCAGGGACCCAGTACTTC
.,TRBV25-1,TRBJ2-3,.,CASSGSSALSTDTQYF,TGTGCCAGCAGTGGTTCTAGCGCGCTCAGCACAGATACGCAGTATTTT
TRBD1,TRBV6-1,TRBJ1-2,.,CASSEGDSRYTF,TGTGCCAGCAGTGAAGGGGACAGCCGCTACACCTTC
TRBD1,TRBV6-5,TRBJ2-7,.,CASSYKGQGMNEQYF,TGTGCCAGCAGTTACAAGGGACAGGGGATGAACGAGCAGTACTTC
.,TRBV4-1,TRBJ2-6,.,CASSYRQPADSGANVLTF,TGCGCCAGCAGCTACAGACAGCCGGCTGACTCTGGGGCCAACGTCCTGACTTTC
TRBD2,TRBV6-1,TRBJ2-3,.,CASSGLAGLGADTQYF,TGTGCCAGCAGTGGACTAGCGGGACTCGGGGCAGATACGCAGTATTTT
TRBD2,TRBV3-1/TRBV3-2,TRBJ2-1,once,CASSPLGGSFNEQFF,TGTGCCAGCAGCCCCCTCGGGGGGTCGTTCAATGAGCAGTTCTTC
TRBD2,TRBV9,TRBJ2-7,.,CASSPSSGGSSYEQYF,TGTGCCAGCAGCCCCTCTAGCGGGGGCAGCTCCTACGAGCAGTACTTC
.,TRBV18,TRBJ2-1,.,CASSPGLYNEQFF,TGTGCCAGCTCCCCCGGGCTTTACAATGAGCAGTTCTTC
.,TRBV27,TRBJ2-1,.,CASSFRASNEQFF,TGTGCCAGCAGTTTCCGTGCGAGCAATGAGCAGTTCTTC
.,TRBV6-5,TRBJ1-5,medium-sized,CASFRGPGSNQPQHF,TGTGCCAGCTTTAGGGGACCGGGCAGCAATCAGCCCCAGCATTTT
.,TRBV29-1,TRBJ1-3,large,CSVVSPDTNTIYF,TGCAGCGTTGTGTCCCCTGACACGAACACCATATATTTT
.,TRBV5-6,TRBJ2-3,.,CASSSLLGGTDTQYF,TGTGCCAGCAGCTCCCTCCTTGGGGGGACAGATACGCAGTATTTT
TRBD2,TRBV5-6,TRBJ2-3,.,CASRGEGSVTSTDTQYF,TGTGCCAGCCGGGGGGAGGGTAGCGTTACTAGCACAGATACGCAGTATTTT
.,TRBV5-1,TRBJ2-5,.,CASSLVKDPHLGLVREETQYF,TGCGCCAGCAGCTTGGTCAAGGACCCCCACCTGGGATTGGTAAGGGAAGAGACCCAGTACTTC
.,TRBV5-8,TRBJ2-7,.,CASSYRPGGSYEQYF,TGTGCCAGCAGCTATCGGCCTGGAGGCTCCTACGAGCAGTACTTC
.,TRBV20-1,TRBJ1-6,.,CSASSISYNSPLHF,TGCAGTGCTAGTTCCATATCCTATAATTCACCCCTCCACTTT
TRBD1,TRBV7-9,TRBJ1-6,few,CASSLRTGENSPLHF,TGTGCCAGCAGCTTACGGACAGGGGAAAATTCACCCCTCCACTTT
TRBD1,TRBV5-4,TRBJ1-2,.,CASSLPGGRYGYTF,TGTGCCAGCAGCCTGCCAGGGGGAAGGTATGGCTACACCTTC
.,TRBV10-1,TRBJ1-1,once,CASSEWRNTEAFF,TGCGCCAGCAGTGAATGGAGGAACACTGAAGCTTTCTTT
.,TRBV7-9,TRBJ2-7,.,CASSSLRGGYEQYF,TGTGCCAGCAGCTCCCTTAGAGGTGGCTACGAGCAGTACTTC
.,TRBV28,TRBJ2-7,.,CASSLGLYGNYEQYF,TGTGCCAGCAGTTTAGGCCTATACGGAAACTACGAGCAGTACTTC
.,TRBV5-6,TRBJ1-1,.,CASSSGGRFMNTEAFF,TGTGCCAGCAGCTCGGGGGGCCGATTCATGAACACTGAAGCTTTCTTT
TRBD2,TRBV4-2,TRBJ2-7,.,CASSQEGTSGRLRGYEQYF,TGTGCCAGCAGCCAAGAAGGCACTAGCGGGAGGTTGAGGGGCTACGAGCAGTACTTC
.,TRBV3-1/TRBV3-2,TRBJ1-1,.,CASSQGAGSPEAFF,TGTGCCAGCAGCCAAGGAGCAGGAAGCCCTGAAGCTTTCTTT
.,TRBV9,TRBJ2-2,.,CASSVRERMNTGELFF,TGTGCCAGCAGCGTAAGAGAGCGGATGAACACCGGGGAGCTGTTTTTT
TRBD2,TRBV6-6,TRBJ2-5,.,CASSTGLALQETQYF,TGTGCCAGCAGCACAGGACTAGCGCTACAAGAGACCCAGTACTTC
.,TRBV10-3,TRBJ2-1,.,CAISGNSDEQFF,TGTGCCATCAGTGGGAACAGCGATGAGCAGTTCTTC
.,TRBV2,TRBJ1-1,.,CASSDIMGQGGTEAFF,TGTGCCAGCAGTGATATAATGGGTCAGGGTGGCACTGAAGCTTTCTTT
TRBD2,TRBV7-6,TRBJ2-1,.,CASSLIGLAFNEQFF,TGTGCCAGCAGCTTAATCGGACTAGCTTTCAATGAGCAGTTCTTC
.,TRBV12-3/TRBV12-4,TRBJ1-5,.,CASRATGNQPQHF,TGTGCCAGCAGGGCAACAGGGAATCAGCCCCAGCATTTT
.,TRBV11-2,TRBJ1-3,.,CASTTSSAGNTIYF,TGTGCCAGCACCACCTCTTCCGCTGGAAACACCATATATTTT
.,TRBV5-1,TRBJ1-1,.,CASSFAGKNTEAFF,TGCGCCAGCAGCTTCGCGGGGAAGAACACTGAAGCTTTCTTT
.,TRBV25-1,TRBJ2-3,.,CASSVERRRDTQYF,TGTGCCAGCAGTGTAGAGCGGAGGAGGGATACGCAGTATTTT
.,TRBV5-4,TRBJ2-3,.,CASSPSTDTQYF,TGTGCCAGCAGCCCTAGCACAGATACGCAGTATTTT
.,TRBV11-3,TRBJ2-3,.,CASNNTQYF,TGTGCCAGCAACAATACGCAGTATTTT
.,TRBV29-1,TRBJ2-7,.,CSVDIAEEQYF,TGCAGCGTTGATATAGCGGAAGAGCAGTACTTC
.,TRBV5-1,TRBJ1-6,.,CASSLEERLSSPLHF,TGCGCCAGCAGCTTGGAGGAACGCCTAAGCTCACCCCTCCACTTT
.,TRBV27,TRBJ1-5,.,CASSLHQPQHF,TGTGCCAGCAGTTTACACCAGCCCCAGCATTTT
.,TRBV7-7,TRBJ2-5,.,CASSLYQKETQYF,TGTGCCAGCAGCTTATACCAGAAAGAGACCCAGTACTTC
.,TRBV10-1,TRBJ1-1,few,CASRSGQLNTEAFF,TGCGCCAGCAGATCGGGACAATTGAACACTGAAGCTTTCTTT
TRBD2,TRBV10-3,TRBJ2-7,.,CAISLAGEYEQYF,TGTGCCATCAGCTTAGCGGGGGAATACGAGCAGTACTTC
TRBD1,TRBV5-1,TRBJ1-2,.,CASREREGQNYGYTF,TGCGCCAGCAGAGAAAGGGAGGGACAGAACTATGGCTACACCTTC
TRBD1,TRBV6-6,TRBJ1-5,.,CASSYRGQVSNQPQHF,TGTGCCAGCAGTTACAGGGGACAGGTTAGCAATCAGCCCCAGCATTTT
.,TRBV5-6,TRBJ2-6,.,CASSEGLTSGANVLTF,TGTGCCAGCAGCGAGGGACTGACCTCTGGGGCCAACGTCCTGACTTTC
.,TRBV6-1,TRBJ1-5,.,CASSLDHQPQHF,TGTGCCAGCAGTTTGGATCATCAGCCCCAGCATTTT
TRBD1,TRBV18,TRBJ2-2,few,CASSPPTGGNTGELFF,TGTGCCAGCTCACCTCCGACAGGGGGTAACACCGGGGAGCTGTTTTTT
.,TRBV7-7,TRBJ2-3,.,CASSPSLTDTQYF,TGTGCCAGCAGCCCCAGTCTCACAGATACGCAGTATTTT
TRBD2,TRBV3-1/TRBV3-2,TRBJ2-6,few,CASSQGLAGVGGANVLTF,TGTGCCAGCAGCCAGGGACTAGCGGGAGTAGGTGGGGCCAACGTCCTGACTTTC
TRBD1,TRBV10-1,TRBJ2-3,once,CASSLGQGVDTQYF,TGCGCCAGCAGTTTGGGACAGGGGGTAGATACGCAGTATTTT